This T cell receptor (beta chain) was retrieved from a study of shared clonotypes between healthy human individuals. The data were produced by immunoSEQ multiplex PCR, yet TCRdb's version contains in-frame clones alone and is incomplete. The data hold about 960,000 clones, with approximately 76% observed a single time. Trimming at V came to 10 bases and at J to 5 bases, leaving 8 bases not matched to a gene. There are 12 residues in the CDR3. Germline lookup yields CDR1 KGHSH and CDR2 LQKENI. J is TRBJ2-7 and V is TRBV18; 7 bases are shared with TRBD2. The sequence was collected from a man younger than 35 in good health. Sequencing input: memory CD4+ T cells sorted from blood. Subset here: CD45RA-negative fraction. CDR3 nucleotide sequence: TGTGCCACGGGGCGGGAGCTAAACGAGCAGTACTTC. Translating gives CATGRELNEQYF.